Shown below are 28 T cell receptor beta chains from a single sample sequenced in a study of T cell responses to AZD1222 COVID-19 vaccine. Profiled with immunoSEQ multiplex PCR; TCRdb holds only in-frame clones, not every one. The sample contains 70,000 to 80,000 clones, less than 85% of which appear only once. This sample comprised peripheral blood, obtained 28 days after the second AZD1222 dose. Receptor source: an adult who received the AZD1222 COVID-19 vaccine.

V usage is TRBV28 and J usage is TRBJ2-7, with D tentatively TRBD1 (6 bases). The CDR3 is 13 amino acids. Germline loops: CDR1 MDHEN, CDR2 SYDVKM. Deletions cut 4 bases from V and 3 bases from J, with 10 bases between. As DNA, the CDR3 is TGTGCCAGCAGTTCCGGACAGAACTACGAGCAGTACTTC. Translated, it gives CASSSGQNYEQYF.

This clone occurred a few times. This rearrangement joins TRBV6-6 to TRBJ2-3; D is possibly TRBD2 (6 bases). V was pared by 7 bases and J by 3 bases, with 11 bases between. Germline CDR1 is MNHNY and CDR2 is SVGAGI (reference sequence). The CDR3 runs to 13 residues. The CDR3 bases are TGTGCCAGCACCGGGGCGGGGACAGATACGCAGTATTTT. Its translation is CASTGAGTDTQYF.

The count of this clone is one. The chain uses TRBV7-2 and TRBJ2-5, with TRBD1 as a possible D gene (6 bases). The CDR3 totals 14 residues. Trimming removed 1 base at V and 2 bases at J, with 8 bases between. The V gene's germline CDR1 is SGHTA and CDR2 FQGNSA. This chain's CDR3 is CASSLDRAQETQYF. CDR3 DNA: TGTGCCAGCAGCTTAGACAGGGCGCAAGAGACCCAGTACTTC.

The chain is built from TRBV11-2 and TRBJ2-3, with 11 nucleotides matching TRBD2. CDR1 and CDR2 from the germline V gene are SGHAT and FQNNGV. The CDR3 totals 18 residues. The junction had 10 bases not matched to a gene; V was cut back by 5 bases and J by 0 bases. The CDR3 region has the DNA TGTGCCAGCAGCCAGGGGTTTAGCGGGGGGGGTAGCACAGATACGCAGTATTTT. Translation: CASSQGFSGGGSTDTQYF.

CDR3 nucleotides: TGTGCCAGCAGTAACGGACAGGGAGAATATCAGCCCCAGCATTTT. It yields the protein CASSNGQGEYQPQHF. The chain is built from TRBV6-5 and TRBJ1-5; 8 bases map to TRBD1. This CDR3 has 15 amino acids. V shed 5 bases and J 5 bases; nucleotides not matched to a gene: 8. Germline lookup yields CDR1 MNHEY and CDR2 SVGAGI.

The CDR3 DNA reads as TGCAGCGTTTTTTATGGGAACTACAATGAGCAGTTCTTC. Its protein product is CSVFYGNYNEQFF. The gene calls are TRBV29-1 and TRBJ2-1; unclear D gene. This CDR3 is 13 amino acids long. Germline values: CDR1 SQVTM, CDR2 ANQGSEA. V was clipped by 5 bases and J by 3 bases, with 11 bases between them.

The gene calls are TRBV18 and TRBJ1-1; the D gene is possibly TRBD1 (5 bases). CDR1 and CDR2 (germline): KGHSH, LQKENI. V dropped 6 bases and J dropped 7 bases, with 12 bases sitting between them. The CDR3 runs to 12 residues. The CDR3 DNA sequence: TGTGCCAGCTCCGCTGCGGGGGGTGAAGCTTTCTTT. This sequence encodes CASSAAGGEAFF.

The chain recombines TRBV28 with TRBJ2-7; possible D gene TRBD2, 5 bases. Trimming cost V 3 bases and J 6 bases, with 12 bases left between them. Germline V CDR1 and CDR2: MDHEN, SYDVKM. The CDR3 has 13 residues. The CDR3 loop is CASSFASRGEQYF. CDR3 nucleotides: TGTGCCAGCAGTTTTGCAAGTCGGGGCGAGCAGTACTTC.

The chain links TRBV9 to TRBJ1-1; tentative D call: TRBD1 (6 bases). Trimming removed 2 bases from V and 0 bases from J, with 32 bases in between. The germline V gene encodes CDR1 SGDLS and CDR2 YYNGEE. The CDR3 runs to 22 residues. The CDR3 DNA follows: TGTGCCAGCAGCGTTAGCGGGAAGTTGGGGGCCACAACCGGTGGGGTGAACACTGAAGCTTTCTTT. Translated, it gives CASSVSGKLGATTGGVNTEAFF.

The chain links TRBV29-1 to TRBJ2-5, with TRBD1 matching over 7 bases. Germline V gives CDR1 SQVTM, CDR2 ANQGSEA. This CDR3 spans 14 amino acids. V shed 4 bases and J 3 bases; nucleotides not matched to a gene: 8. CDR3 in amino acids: CSVGSWDREETQYF. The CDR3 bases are TGCAGCGTTGGGAGTTGGGACAGAGAAGAGACCCAGTACTTC.

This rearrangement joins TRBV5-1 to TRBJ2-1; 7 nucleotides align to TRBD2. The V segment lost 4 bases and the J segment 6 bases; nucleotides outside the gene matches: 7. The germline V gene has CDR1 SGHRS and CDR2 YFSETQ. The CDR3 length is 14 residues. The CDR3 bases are TGCGCCAGCAGCGTGCGGGGGAACTTCAATGAGCAGTTCTTC. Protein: CASSVRGNFNEQFF.

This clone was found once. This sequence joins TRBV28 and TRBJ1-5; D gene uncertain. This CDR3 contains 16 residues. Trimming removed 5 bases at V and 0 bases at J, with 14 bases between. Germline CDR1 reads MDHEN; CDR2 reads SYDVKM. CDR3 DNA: TGTGCCAGCAGTGGGCCCGTCGGGGATAGCAATCAGCCCCAGCATTTT. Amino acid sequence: CASSGPVGDSNQPQHF.

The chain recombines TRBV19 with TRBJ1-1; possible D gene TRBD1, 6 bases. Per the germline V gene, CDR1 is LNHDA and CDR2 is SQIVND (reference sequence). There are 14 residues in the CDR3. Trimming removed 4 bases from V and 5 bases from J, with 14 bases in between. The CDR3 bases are TGTGCCAGTAGTAGGGGGCTGGCGGGTACTGAAGCTTTCTTT. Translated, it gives CASSRGLAGTEAFF.

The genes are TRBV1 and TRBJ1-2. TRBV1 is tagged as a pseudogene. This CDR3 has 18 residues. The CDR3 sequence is CTSSHRKVQDRGLGGYTF. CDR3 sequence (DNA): TGCACCAGCAGCCATCGAAAGGTCCAGGATCGGGGGTTAGGTGGCTACACCTTC.

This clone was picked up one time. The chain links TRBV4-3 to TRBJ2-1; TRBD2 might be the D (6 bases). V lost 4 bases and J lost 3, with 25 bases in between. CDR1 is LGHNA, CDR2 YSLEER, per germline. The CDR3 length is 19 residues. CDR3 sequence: CASSRRGGGDGSFYNEQFF. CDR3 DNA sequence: TGCGCCAGCAGCCGAAGGGGTGGTGGCGACGGGAGCTTCTACAATGAGCAGTTCTTC.

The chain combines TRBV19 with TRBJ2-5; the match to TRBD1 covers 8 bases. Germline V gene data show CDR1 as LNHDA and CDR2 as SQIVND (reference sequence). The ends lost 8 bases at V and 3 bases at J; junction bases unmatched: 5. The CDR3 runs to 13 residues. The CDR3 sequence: CASRGQAKETQYF. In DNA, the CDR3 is TGTGCCAGTCGGGGACAGGCTAAAGAGACCCAGTACTTC.

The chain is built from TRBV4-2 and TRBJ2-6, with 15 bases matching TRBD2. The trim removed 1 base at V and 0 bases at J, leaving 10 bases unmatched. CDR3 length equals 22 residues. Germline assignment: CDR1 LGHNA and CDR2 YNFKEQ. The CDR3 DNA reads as TGTGCCAGCAGCCAAGGGGGACTAGCGGGGGGCCGCCCCAGCTCTGGGGCCAACGTCCTGACTTTC. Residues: CASSQGGLAGGRPSSGANVLTF.

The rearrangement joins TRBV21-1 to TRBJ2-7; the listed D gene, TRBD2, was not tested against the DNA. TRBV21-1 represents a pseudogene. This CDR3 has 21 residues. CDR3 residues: CASSKAPGSRLAGVPLYEQYF. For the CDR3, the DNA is TGTGCCAGCAGCAAAGCCCCCGGCTCGCGACTAGCGGGGGTCCCCCTCTACGAGCAGTACTTC.

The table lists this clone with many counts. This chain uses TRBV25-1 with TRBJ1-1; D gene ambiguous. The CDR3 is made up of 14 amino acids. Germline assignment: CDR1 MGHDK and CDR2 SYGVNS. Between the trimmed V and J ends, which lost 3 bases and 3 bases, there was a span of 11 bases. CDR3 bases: TGTGCCAGCAGTGACGGAGGAAAGGACACTGAAGCTTTCTTT. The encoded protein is CASSDGGKDTEAFF.

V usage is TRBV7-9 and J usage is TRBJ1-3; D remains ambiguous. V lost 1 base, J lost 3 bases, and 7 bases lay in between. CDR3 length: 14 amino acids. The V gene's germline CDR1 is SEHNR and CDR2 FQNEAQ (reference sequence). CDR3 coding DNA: TGTGCCAGCAGCTTAGTTTCGAGTGGAAACACCATATATTTT. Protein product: CASSLVSSGNTIYF.

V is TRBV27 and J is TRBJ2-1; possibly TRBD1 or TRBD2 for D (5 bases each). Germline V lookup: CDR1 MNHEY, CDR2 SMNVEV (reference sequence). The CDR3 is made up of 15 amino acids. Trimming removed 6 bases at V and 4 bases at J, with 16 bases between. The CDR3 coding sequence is TGTGCCAGCAGCCAGTCAGGGACGGTATACAATGAGCAGTTCTTC. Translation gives CASSQSGTVYNEQFF.

The CDR3 reads CASIPAAGGHTDTQYF. CDR3 nucleotide sequence: TGTGCCAGCATCCCGGCGGCGGGGGGACACACAGATACGCAGTATTTT. The rearrangement joins TRBV6-6 to TRBJ2-3; 8 nucleotides line up with TRBD2. The CDR3 loop spans 16 amino acids. CDR1 is MNHNY and CDR2 is SVGAGI in the germline V gene (reference sequence). V lost 7 bases and J lost 2; bases outside the gene matches: 11.

The CDR3 is CASSPIDSYSYEQYF. CDR3 DNA sequence: TGTGCCAGCAGTCCCATCGACAGTTACTCCTACGAGCAGTACTTC. This chain links TRBV28 with TRBJ2-7; tentatively, D is TRBD1 (5 bases). Germline CDR1 is MDHEN and CDR2 is SYDVKM. The germline V and J ends were trimmed by 5 bases and 0 bases, with 14 bases remaining between them. The CDR3 length is 15 residues.

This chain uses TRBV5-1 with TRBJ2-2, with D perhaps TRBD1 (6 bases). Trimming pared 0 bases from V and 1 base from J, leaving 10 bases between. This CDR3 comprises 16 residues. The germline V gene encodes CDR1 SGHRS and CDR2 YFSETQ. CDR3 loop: CASSLVGGKNTGELFF. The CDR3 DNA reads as TGCGCCAGCAGCTTGGTTGGGGGCAAGAACACCGGGGAGCTGTTTTTT.

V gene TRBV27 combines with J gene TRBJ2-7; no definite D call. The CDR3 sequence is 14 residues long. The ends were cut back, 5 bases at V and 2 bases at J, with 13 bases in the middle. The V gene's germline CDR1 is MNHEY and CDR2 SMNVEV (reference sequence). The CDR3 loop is CASSAYDSTYEQYF. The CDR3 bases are TGTGCCAGCAGTGCCTACGACTCGACCTACGAGCAGTACTTC.

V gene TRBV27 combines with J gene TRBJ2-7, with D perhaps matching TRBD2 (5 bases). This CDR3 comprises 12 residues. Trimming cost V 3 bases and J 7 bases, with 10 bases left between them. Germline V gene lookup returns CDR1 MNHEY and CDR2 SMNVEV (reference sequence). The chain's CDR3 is CASSFSSGEQYF. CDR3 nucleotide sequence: TGTGCCAGCAGTTTTTCGTCGGGAGAGCAGTACTTC.

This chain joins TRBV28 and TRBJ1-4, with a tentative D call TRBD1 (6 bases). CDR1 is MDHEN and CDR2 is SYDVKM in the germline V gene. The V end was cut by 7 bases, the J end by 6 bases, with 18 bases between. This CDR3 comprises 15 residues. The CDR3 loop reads CASTSRGAGDEKLFF. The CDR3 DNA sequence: TGTGCCAGCACCTCCCGGGGGGCCGGGGATGAAAAACTGTTTTTT.

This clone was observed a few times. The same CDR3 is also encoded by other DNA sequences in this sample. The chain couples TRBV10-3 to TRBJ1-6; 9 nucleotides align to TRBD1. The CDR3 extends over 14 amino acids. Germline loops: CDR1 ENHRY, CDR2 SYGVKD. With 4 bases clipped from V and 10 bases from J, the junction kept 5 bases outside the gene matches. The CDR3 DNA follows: TGTGCCATCAGTGTGGGACAGGGAGGATCACCCCTCCACTTT. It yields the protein CAISVGQGGSPLHF.